This T cell receptor (beta chain) appears in the sequencing data of a study of cytomegalovirus exposure and HLA in healthy donors. Study-level background: Around 76% of more than 300 genotyped donors fell in the Caucasian-associated ancestry cluster.

60 Vbeta and 13 Jbeta primers were used in PCR. TCRdb keeps only in-frame clones here, not all; method: immunoSEQ multiplex PCR. The data show 60,000 to 90,000 clones, less than 85% seen once. V lost 4 bases to trimming and J lost 1 base; unmatched junction nucleotides: 10. Per germline, CDR1 SGDLS and CDR2 YYNGEE. The CDR3 loop spans 17 amino acids. The chain uses TRBV9 and TRBJ1-4, with TRBD1 matching over 7 bases. What was sequenced was PBMCs. This clonotype was obtained from a woman aged 45-59 years in good health and CMV-seropositive. The DNA for the CDR3 is TGTGCCAGCAGCCCGACAGGGTCGGCGGTAACTAATGAAAAACTGTTTTTT. Translated, it gives CASSPTGSAVTNEKLFF. Filled out from reference TRBV9 and TRBJ1-4, the complete variable domain reads DSGVTQTPKHLITATGQRVTLRCSPRSGDLSVYWYQQSLDQGLQFLIQYYNGEERAKGNILERFSAQQFPDLHSELNLSSLELGDSALYFCASSPTGSAVTNEKLFFGSGTQLSVL.